The 12 T cell receptor beta chains given below trace back to one sample, sequenced in a study of cytomegalovirus exposure and HLA in healthy donors. Researchers ran the PCR with 60 Vbeta and 13 Jbeta primers. Method: immunoSEQ multiplex PCR; TCRdb's copy keeps in-frame clones and lacks some. The sample comprises 200,000 or so clones, more than 60% of which are singletons, and approximately 2.1% rests with the top ten. Material: PBMCs. All receptors come from a woman in her thirties in good health and CMV-seropositive.

The chain employs TRBV29-1 and TRBJ2-5; TRBD2 agrees at 10 bases. J gave up 4 bases and V 4 bases, and 6 bases lay outside the gene matches. Germline V gene sequence: CDR1 SQVTM, CDR2 ANQGSEA. The length of the CDR3 is 14 residues. The CDR3 bases are TGCAGCGTTGGGTCTAGCGGGAGTGCAGAGACCCAGTACTTC. It yields the protein CSVGSSGSAETQYF.

This clone has just a few counts. The chain is built from TRBV5-1 and TRBJ2-1; 9 nucleotides agree with TRBD2. The V gene's germline CDR1 is SGHRS and CDR2 YFSETQ. This CDR3 is built from 15 residues. V shed 5 bases and J 2 bases; nucleotides not matched to a gene: 5. The CDR3 spells CASRPTSGTYNEQFF. The CDR3 region has the DNA TGCGCCAGCAGACCGACTAGCGGCACCTACAATGAGCAGTTCTTC.

The chain links TRBV7-8 to TRBJ2-2; 7 bases align to TRBD1. Germline assignment: CDR1 SGHVS and CDR2 FQNEAQ. This CDR3 has 15 amino acids. J lost 1 base, V lost 3 bases, and 2 bases had no gene match. For the CDR3, the DNA is TGTGCCAGCAGCTTTGACAGGGAGAACACCGGGGAGCTGTTTTTT. Its protein is CASSFDRENTGELFF.

The chain combines TRBV5-1 with TRBJ2-2; D is perhaps TRBD2 (7 bases). Per the germline V gene, CDR1 is SGHRS and CDR2 is YFSETQ. This CDR3 region has 16 residues. V was clipped by 2 bases and J by 0 bases, with 11 bases between them. Here the CDR3 DNA reads TGCGCCAGCAGCTTCGGGGGGCCCACGAACACCGGGGAGCTGTTTTTT. Translated: CASSFGGPTNTGELFF.

The CDR3 loop is CASSLVHVGGDGYTF. CDR3 nucleotides: TGCGCCAGCAGCTTGGTTCACGTGGGAGGCGATGGCTACACCTTC. The chain recombines TRBV5-1 with TRBJ1-2; D unclear. Germline loops: CDR1 SGHRS, CDR2 YFSETQ. The CDR3 has 15 amino acids. The V end lost 0 bases, the J end lost 6 bases, and 15 bases lay between the germline ends.

V gene TRBV28 combines with J gene TRBJ2-7; a possible D gene is TRBD1 (6 bases). Germline values: CDR1 MDHEN, CDR2 SYDVKM. V lost 7 bases, J lost 1 base, and 14 bases lay in between. CDR3 length equals 14 residues. The chain's CDR3 is CASTSTGISYEQYF. As DNA, the CDR3 is TGTGCCAGCACCTCTACAGGGATTTCCTACGAGCAGTACTTC.

V is TRBV7-2 and J is TRBJ1-1; D call uncertain. CDR3 length: 13 residues. Germline CDR1 is SGHTA and CDR2 is FQGNSA. Trimming cost V 5 bases and J 6 bases, with 13 bases left between them. This chain's CDR3 is CASSPTPLSEAFF. DNA of the CDR3: TGTGCCAGCAGCCCAACACCCCTCTCTGAAGCTTTCTTT. The entire variable domain, with the rest obtained from reference TRBV7-2 and TRBJ1-1, is as follows: GAGVSQSPSNKVTEKGKDVELRCDPISGHTALYWYRQSLGQGLEFLIYFQGNSAPDKSGLPSDRFSAERTGGSVSTLTIQRTQQEDSAVYLCASSPTPLSEAFFGQGTRLTVV.

The J gene is TRBJ2-5, the V gene TRBV10-3; TRBD1 matches 11 bases. Germline CDR1 reads ENHRY; CDR2 reads SYGVKD. Trimming took 11 bases from V and 5 from J; bases not matched to a gene: 7. This CDR3 comprises 13 residues. The CDR3 region is CAVGQGALETQYF. DNA for the CDR3: TGTGCCGTAGGACAGGGGGCTTTGGAGACCCAGTACTTC.

The rearrangement links TRBV9 to TRBJ1-2, with unresolved D. CDR1 SGDLS and CDR2 YYNGEE come from the germline V gene. The length of the CDR3 is 12 residues. With 0 bases removed from V and 8 bases from J, the gap between germline ends came to 8 bases. The CDR3 region is CASSVAEEGYTF. The CDR3 coding sequence is TGTGCCAGCAGCGTAGCGGAGGAAGGCTACACCTTC.

The chain is built from TRBV7-2 and TRBJ1-1; D possibly corresponds to TRBD1 (5 bases). Trimming took off 3 bases at V and 11 bases at J, with 25 bases between the two ends. This CDR3 is built from 16 residues. The germline CDR1 and CDR2 sequences are SGHTA and FQGNSA. In DNA, the CDR3 is TGTGCCAGCAGCTTGCCGAGGGTTGTGGGGCCGGGGGTGGCTTTCTTT. Translated, it gives CASSLPRVVGPGVAFF.

The genes are TRBV7-2 and TRBJ1-2, with D tentatively TRBD1 (6 bases). CDR3 length: 15 residues. V lost 4 bases and J lost 8, with 20 bases in between. Germline CDR1 is SGHTA and CDR2 is FQGNSA. Here the CDR3 reads CASSSPGAGVWGYTF. Here the CDR3 DNA reads TGTGCCAGCAGCTCACCTGGGGCAGGGGTGTGGGGCTACACCTTC. Filled out from reference TRBV7-2 and TRBJ1-2, the complete variable domain reads GAGVSQSPSNKVTEKGKDVELRCDPISGHTALYWYRQSLGQGLEFLIYFQGNSAPDKSGLPSDRFSAERTGGSVSTLTIQRTQQEDSAVYLCASSSPGAGVWGYTFGSGTRLTVV.

The chain links TRBV29-1 to TRBJ1-1, with a tentative D call TRBD1 (5 bases). The germline V and J ends were trimmed by 5 bases and 0 bases, with 16 bases remaining between them. Germline assignment: CDR1 SQVTM and CDR2 ANQGSEA. This CDR3 is built from 15 residues. In DNA, the CDR3 is TGCAGCGTTCGGGCAGGGTGGGGAATGAACACTGAAGCTTTCTTT. Protein product: CSVRAGWGMNTEAFF.